The next 2 T cell receptor beta chains were all read from a single sample in a study of T cell responses to AZD1222 COVID-19 vaccine. TCRdb's table, derived via immunoSEQ multiplex PCR, lists solely in-frame clones and lacks some. The table includes 150,000 or so clones, 85% to 95% detected once. The sequencing here drew on peripheral blood, taken on day 0 of AZD1222 vaccination. These receptors came from an adult in good health.

This clone was seen only once. The rearrangement links TRBV10-1 to TRBJ2-2; no reliable D call. V was shortened by 0 bases and J by 1 base, with 6 bases between the two germline ends. The CDR3 loop spans 15 amino acids. The germline CDR1 and CDR2 sequences are WNHNN and SYGVQD (reference sequence). The CDR3 DNA reads as TGCGCCAGCAGTGAGTCTCGAGAGAACACCGGGGAGCTGTTTTTT. It encodes CASSESRENTGELFF.

The gene calls are TRBV19 and TRBJ2-1; TRBD2 aligns across 8 bases. J gave up 3 bases and V 5 bases, and 6 bases lay outside the gene matches. The CDR3 length is 15 residues. Germline V gene lookup returns CDR1 LNHDA and CDR2 SQIVND (reference sequence). CDR3 sequence reads: CASSWAGGDYNEQFF. As DNA, the CDR3 is TGTGCCAGTAGTTGGGCGGGGGGCGACTACAATGAGCAGTTCTTC. Full variable domain (outside the CDR3, taken from reference TRBV19 and TRBJ2-1): DGGITQSPKYLFRKEGQNVTLSCEQNLNHDAMYWYRQDPGQGLRLIYYSQIVNDFQKGDIAEGYSVSREKKESFPLTVTSAQKNPTAFYLCASSWAGGDYNEQFFGPGTRLTVL.